These 30 T cell receptor beta chains came from one sample sequenced in a study of T cells in Graves' hyperthyroidism and ophthalmopathy. Amplified TCR beta CDR3 regions came from RNA transcripts. HTBI primers were employed in a first-round RT-PCR of the TCR CDR3. TCRdb re-called the multiplex PCR reads with MiXCR, one entry per CDR3 protein. This table has some 510,000 distinct CDR3 sequences, 46% appearing once. Source material: peripheral blood or thyroid tissue (not recorded which). These receptors were obtained from a woman aged 18 to 35 with Graves' hyperthyroidism.

In this sample, this clonotype turned up a few times. V and J are TRBV10-3 and TRBJ1-2, with a possible D match to TRBD1 (5 bases). This CDR3 spans 15 amino acids. Germline V gene sequence: CDR1 ENHRY, CDR2 SYGVKD. The ends were cut back, 10 bases at V and 4 bases at J, with 22 bases in the middle. Here the CDR3 reads CASSVSFAGTYGYTF. CDR3 nucleotides: TGTGCCAGCAGCGTATCCTTCGCCGGGACCTATGGCTACACCTTC.

A remark on this clonotype: A read error may be the cause here, since a much bigger clone is one base away. This chain connects TRBV7-9 to TRBJ1-2; D unclear. The CDR3 runs to 14 residues. Trimming took 2 bases from V and 3 from J, leaving 10 bases between them. Germline CDR1 is SEHNR and CDR2 is FQNEAQ (reference sequence). The CDR3 nucleotides read TGTGCCAGCAGCTTACAGGCGGCGGACTATGGCTACACCTTC. Its translation: CASSLQAADYGYTF. The variable domain in full, with the rest retrieved from reference TRBV7-9 and TRBJ1-2, is DTGVSQNPRHKITKRGQNVTFRCDPISEHNRLYWYRQTLGQGPEFLTYFQNEAQLEKSRLLSDRFSAERPKGSFSTLEIQRTEQGDSAMYLCASSLQAADYGYTFGSGTRLTVV.

In regard to this clonotype: A much bigger clone sits one base away, suggesting this may be a read error. V usage is TRBV2 and J usage is TRBJ1-1; 8 nucleotides line up with TRBD1. Per the germline V gene, CDR1 is SNHLY and CDR2 is FYNNEI. V gave up 6 bases and J gave up 11 bases; unmatched junction bases: 5. The CDR3 has 11 residues. CDR3 in DNA: TGTGCCAGCAGCGACAGGGGTGACGCTTTCTTT. Amino acid sequence: CASSDRGDAFF.

This chain joins TRBV27 and TRBJ1-4; the D is unclear. This CDR3 spans 14 amino acids. Germline lookup yields CDR1 MNHEY and CDR2 SMNVEV (reference sequence). The germline V and J ends were trimmed by 2 bases and 3 bases, with 7 bases remaining between them. The CDR3 DNA is TGTGCCAGCAGTTTAATCGGGGCTAATGAAAAACTGTTTTTT. Its translation: CASSLIGANEKLFF.

Details on this clonotype: Germline and junction disagree at one end, which may indicate a read error. V is TRBV29-1 and J is TRBJ1-3; D remains ambiguous. Per the germline V gene, CDR1 is SQVTM and CDR2 is ANQGSEA. The CDR3 is 12 residues long. Here the CDR3 DNA reads TGCAGCGTCGAGCTCTCTGGAAACACCATACATTTT. It yields the protein CSVELSGNTIHF.

This clonotype has a single count. The J gene is TRBJ2-5, the V gene TRBV7-2, with 11 bases fitting TRBD1. The trim removed 10 bases at V and 4 bases at J, leaving 8 bases unmatched. The CDR3 extends over 14 amino acids. Germline V gives CDR1 SGHTA, CDR2 FQGNSA. In nucleotides, the CDR3 is TGTGCCACCGCGGACAGGGGGCGGGGAGAGACCCAGTACTTC. Amino acids: CATADRGRGETQYF.

The chain is built from TRBV11-2 and TRBJ2-5; no reliable D call. Germline lookup yields CDR1 SGHAT and CDR2 FQNNGV. The CDR3 loop spans 13 amino acids. V was clipped by 5 bases and J by 7 bases, with 14 bases between them. CDR3 amino acids: CASSRLGSMTQYF. The CDR3 nucleotides are TGTGCCAGCAGCCGCCTCGGCTCGATGACCCAGTACTTC.

This clonotype was found once. This rearrangement joins TRBV11-2 to TRBJ2-7, with 11 bases lining up with TRBD1. CDR1 and CDR2 from the germline V gene are SGHAT and FQNNGV. The junction had 7 bases not matched to a gene; V was cut back by 2 bases and J by 4 bases. This CDR3 spans 16 amino acids. The chain's CDR3 is CASSLLGQGAMYEQYF. The CDR3 coding sequence is TGTGCCAGCAGCTTACTAGGACAGGGGGCGATGTACGAGCAGTACTTC. The variable domain in full, with the rest retrieved from reference TRBV11-2 and TRBJ2-7, is EAGVAQSPRYKIIEKRQSVAFWCNPISGHATLYWYQQILGQGPKLLIQFQNNGVVDDSQLPKDRFSAERLKGVDSTLKIQPAKLEDSAVYLCASSLLGQGAMYEQYFGPGTRLTVT.

This clonotype was seen repeatedly, ten times or more. The chain uses TRBV20-1 and TRBJ1-5; 7 bases match TRBD1. The germline V gene encodes CDR1 DFQATT and CDR2 SNEGSKA (reference sequence). Trimming cost V 4 bases and J 2 bases; bases outside gene matches: 2. The CDR3 is made up of 13 amino acids. CDR3 nucleotides: TGCAGTGCTACTGGACAGGGCAATCAGCCCCAGCATTTT. Translated, it gives CSATGQGNQPQHF.

This rearrangement joins TRBV24-1 to TRBJ2-7; 8 nucleotides align to TRBD1. Germline trimming cut 5 bases from V and 3 bases from J; bases unmatched to any gene: 8. Germline V gene lookup returns CDR1 KGHDR and CDR2 SFDVKD. The CDR3 is made up of 15 amino acids. The CDR3 sequence is CATSGPGQVIYEQYF. Here the CDR3 DNA reads TGTGCCACCAGTGGTCCGGGACAGGTGATCTACGAGCAGTACTTC.

This clonotype has at least ten counts. This chain connects TRBV7-9 to TRBJ1-6; a weak D match, TRBD1 (6 bases). Germline V lookup: CDR1 SEHNR, CDR2 FQNEAQ (reference sequence). This CDR3 is 14 amino acids long. V lost 4 bases and J 8 bases, leaving 12 bases between the germline ends. Here the CDR3 reads CASSSQGQDSPLHF. The CDR3 region has the DNA TGTGCCAGCAGCTCACAGGGTCAGGATTCACCCCTCCACTTT.

In regard to this clonotype: Mismatch with germline at one junction end may stem from a read error. V gene TRBV5-1 combines with J gene TRBJ1-1; D is possibly TRBD1 (6 bases). Germline V gene sequence: CDR1 SGHRS, CDR2 YFSETQ. The CDR3 length is 13 residues. CDR3 DNA sequence: TGTGCCGGCAGCTTGACAGGCGGTGTTGAAGCTTTCTTT. Protein product: CAGSLTGGVEAFF.

This sequence joins TRBV5-1 and TRBJ2-5, with 9 nucleotides matching TRBD1. CDR3 length: 16 amino acids. CDR1 SGHRS and CDR2 YFSETQ come from the germline V gene. The junction had 9 bases not matched to a gene; V was cut back by 2 bases and J by 4 bases. The DNA for the CDR3 is TGCGCCAGCAGCTTTGGGACAGGGTATCTCGCAGAGACCCAGTACTTC. Residues: CASSFGTGYLAETQYF.

The chain has TRBV20-1 and TRBJ2-3; the D gene is possibly TRBD1 (6 bases). The J call may be wrong; the DNA end is better matched by TRBJ2-5. Germline CDR1 DFQATT, CDR2 SNEGSKA (reference sequence). CDR3 length equals 13 residues. The CDR3 sequence: CSALQDRGETQYF. CDR3 bases: TGCAGCGCGCTTCAGGACAGAGGAGAGACCCAGTACTTC.

This chain links TRBV11-2 with TRBJ2-7; 7 nucleotides line up with TRBD2. CDR3 length: 14 residues. The junction had 7 bases not matched to a gene; V was cut back by 6 bases and J by 2 bases. CDR1 is SGHAT and CDR2 is FQNNGV in the germline V gene. The CDR3 spells CASSDLAETYEQYF. The DNA for the CDR3 is TGTGCCAGCAGTGATCTAGCGGAGACCTACGAGCAGTACTTC.

This clonotype was observed a handful of times. V is TRBV7-9 and J is TRBJ2-7; TRBD2 aligns across 11 bases. This CDR3 comprises 16 residues. With 0 bases clipped from V and 4 bases from J, the junction kept 5 bases outside the gene matches. CDR1 and CDR2 from the germline V gene are SEHNR and FQNEAQ (reference sequence). The CDR3 coding sequence is TGTGCCAGCAGCTTAGCGAAAGGGACTAGCGGATACGAGCAGTACTTC. Its translation: CASSLAKGTSGYEQYF.

This clonotype has a count of ten or more. The chain carries TRBV7-3 and TRBJ2-5; the D is unclear. The CDR3 is 14 residues long. V was shortened by 1 base and J by 0 bases, with 6 bases between the two germline ends. Germline assignment: CDR1 SGHTA and CDR2 FQGTGA. The CDR3 DNA reads TGTGCCAGCAGCTTAATGGCAGACCAAGAGACCCAGTACTTC. It specifies CASSLMADQETQYF. The whole variable domain, remainder taken from reference TRBV7-3 and TRBJ2-5, is GAGVSQTPSNKVTEKGKYVELRCDPISGHTALYWYRQSLGQGPEFLIYFQGTGAADDSGLPNDRFFAVRPEGSVSTLKIQRTERGDSAVYLCASSLMADQETQYFGPGTRLLVL.

This clonotype appeared many times. The rearrangement links TRBV2 to TRBJ1-1, with 7 bases matching TRBD1. Germline CDR1 SNHLY, CDR2 FYNNEI. Trimming removed 11 bases from V and 3 bases from J; junction bases left unmatched: 3. The CDR3 is 11 residues long. CDR3 protein: CAGGTDTEAFF. CDR3 DNA: TGTGCCGGAGGGACAGACACTGAAGCTTTCTTT.

This clonotype showed up just a few times. This chain connects TRBV20-1 to TRBJ1-5, with D unclear. V dropped 7 bases and J dropped 3 bases, with 13 bases sitting between them. Looked up from germline, CDR1 is DFQATT and CDR2 is SNEGSKA (reference sequence). The CDR3 length is 13 residues. The chain's CDR3 is CSGGMDLNQPQHF. The CDR3 nucleotides read TGCAGTGGGGGAATGGACCTCAATCAGCCCCAGCATTTT.

CDR3 DNA sequence: TGCAGTGCTACCGGACAGGGCTTGAATTCACCCCTCCACTTT. Residues: CSATGQGLNSPLHF. V gene TRBV20-1 combines with J gene TRBJ1-6; 8 nucleotides match TRBD1. The CDR3 sequence is 14 residues long. Germline CDR1 DFQATT, CDR2 SNEGSKA (reference sequence). V trimming: 4 bases; J trimming: 7 bases; junction bases outside the gene matches: 6.

The table lists this clonotype with many counts. This chain joins TRBV25-1 and TRBJ2-7, with 7 positions matching TRBD1. The V gene's germline CDR1 is MGHDK and CDR2 SYGVNS. CDR3 length equals 15 residues. Trimming took 3 bases from V and 5 from J; bases not matched to a gene: 10. The CDR3 is CASSDPGTARHEQYF. In DNA form, the CDR3 reads TGTGCCAGCAGTGACCCCGGGACAGCTAGGCACGAGCAGTACTTC.

Details on this clonotype: At one boundary the junction diverges from the germline segment, which might be a read error. The chain joins TRBV7-9 to TRBJ1-3, with 8 bases that match TRBD1. The germline V gene has CDR1 SEHNR and CDR2 FQNEAQ (reference sequence). The CDR3 is 14 residues long. The CDR3 DNA follows: TGTGCCGGCAGCACGGACAGGGACAGAAACACCATATATTTT. It encodes CAGSTDRDRNTIYF.

This chain joins TRBV29-1 and TRBJ1-2, with TRBD1 matching over 8 bases. The CDR3 totals 13 residues. Germline V gives CDR1 SQVTM, CDR2 ANQGSEA. V was pared by 3 bases and J by 4 bases, with 4 bases of the junction left unmatched. The DNA of the CDR3 is TGCAGCGTTGAGGGCGACAGGGGCTATGGCTACACCTTC. Its protein product is CSVEGDRGYGYTF.

The genes are TRBV7-9 and TRBJ2-5; TRBD2 matches 9 bases. V dropped 5 bases and J dropped 1; count of bases not matched to a gene: 8. Germline CDR1 and CDR2: SEHNR and FQNEAQ (reference sequence). This CDR3 region has 16 residues. DNA of the CDR3: TGTGCCAGCAGCCCCCGGACTAGCGCAGGCCAAGAGACCCAGTACTTC. Translating gives CASSPRTSAGQETQYF.

The chain combines TRBV7-9 with TRBJ1-2; TRBD1 is a possible D gene (5 bases). Germline lookup yields CDR1 SEHNR and CDR2 FQNEAQ (reference sequence). The CDR3 runs to 13 residues. V shed 4 bases and J shed 6 bases, with 12 bases lying between them. The CDR3 DNA sequence: TGTGCCAGCAGCTCAGGGACGGAAGATGGCTACACCTTC. This encodes CASSSGTEDGYTF.

The chain recombines TRBV19 with TRBJ1-5; TRBD1 is a possible D gene (5 bases). This CDR3 comprises 15 residues. V shed 3 bases and J shed 2 bases, with 11 bases lying between them. Germline V CDR1 and CDR2: LNHDA, SQIVND (reference sequence). CDR3 in DNA: TGTGCCAGTAGTATCACGGCCAGGGGCAATCAGCCCCAGCATTTT. Translating it yields CASSITARGNQPQHF.

The V and J genes are TRBV20-1 and TRBJ1-2; 9 bases are a match to TRBD1. The CDR3 has 15 residues. Trimming cost V 6 bases and J 4 bases; bases outside gene matches: 12. The germline gives CDR1 DFQATT, CDR2 SNEGSKA (reference sequence). CDR3 DNA sequence: TGCAGTGCCCAAACCGGACAGGGGACGGGCTATGGCTACACCTTC. This translates into CSAQTGQGTGYGYTF.

This rearrangement joins TRBV25-1 to TRBJ1-1; TRBD1 matches 9 bases. The length of the CDR3 is 13 residues. The V gene end was trimmed by 0 bases and the J gene end by 11 bases; junction bases not matched to a gene: 4. CDR1 is MGHDK and CDR2 is SYGVNS in the germline V gene. CDR3 residues: CASSEYGTGTAFF. The CDR3 nucleotides read TGTGCCAGCAGTGAATACGGGACAGGGACTGCTTTCTTT.

This clonotype was counted a few times. V usage is TRBV29-1 and J usage is TRBJ1-5, with TRBD1 matching over 11 bases. The CDR3 loop spans 13 amino acids. J lost 5 bases, V lost 6 bases, and 3 bases had no gene match. Germline V gene data show CDR1 as SQVTM and CDR2 as ANQGSEA. The CDR3 sequence is CSVRGQGDQPQHF. The CDR3 DNA reads as TGCAGCGTGAGGGGACAGGGGGATCAGCCCCAGCATTTT.

This chain connects TRBV7-8 to TRBJ2-2; 12 bases fit TRBD2. Looked up from germline, CDR1 is SGHVS and CDR2 is FQNEAQ. Losses at the gene ends were 5 bases for V and 3 bases for J; bases not matched to a gene: 4. The CDR3 sequence is 16 residues long. CDR3 sequence reads: CASSPGTSGYTGELFF. The CDR3 DNA reads as TGTGCCAGCAGCCCTGGGACTAGCGGGTACACCGGGGAGCTGTTTTTT.